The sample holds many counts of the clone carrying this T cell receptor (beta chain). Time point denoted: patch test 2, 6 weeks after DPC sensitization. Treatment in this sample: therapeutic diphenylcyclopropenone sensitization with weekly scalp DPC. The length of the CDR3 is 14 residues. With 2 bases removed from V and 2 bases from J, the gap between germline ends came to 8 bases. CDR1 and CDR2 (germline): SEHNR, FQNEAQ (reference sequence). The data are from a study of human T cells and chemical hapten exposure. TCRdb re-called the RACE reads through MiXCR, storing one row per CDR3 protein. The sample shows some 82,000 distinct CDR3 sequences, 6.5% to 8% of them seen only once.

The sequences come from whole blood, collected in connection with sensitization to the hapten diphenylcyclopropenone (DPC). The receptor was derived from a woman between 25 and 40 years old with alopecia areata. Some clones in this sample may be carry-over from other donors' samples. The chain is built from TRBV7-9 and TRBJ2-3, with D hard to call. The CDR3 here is CASSLSQVTDTQYF. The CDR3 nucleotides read TGTGCCAGCAGCTTATCCCAGGTCACAGATACGCAGTATTTT. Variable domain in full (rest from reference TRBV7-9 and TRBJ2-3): DTGVSQNPRHKITKRGQNVTFRCDPISEHNRLYWYRQTLGQGPEFLTYFQNEAQLEKSRLLSDRFSAERPKGSFSTLEIQRTEQGDSAMYLCASSLSQVTDTQYFGPGTRLTVL.